This T cell receptor beta chain originates from a study of long-term antiretroviral therapy in people with HIV. The study, taken as a whole, reports: An increase in diversity followed ART, yet levels stayed below transplant donor controls.

The CDR3 loop spans 13 amino acids. The V and J ends lost 5 bases and 7 bases respectively, with 11 bases between them. Germline V gives CDR1 SEHNR, CDR2 FQNEAQ (reference sequence). The run of the v3.0 immunoSEQ assay was at survey level. Clones were read by immunoSEQ multiplex PCR, and TCRdb kept only the in-frame ones, dropping some. The sample consists of approximately 22,000 clones, approximately 80% of them appearing once. With regard to this clone: The antigen remains undetermined.

The sequence was obtained from a woman between 50 and 59 years old with HIV. This material consisted of unsorted PBMCs, taken 1.9 years after starting antiretroviral therapy. This chain uses TRBV7-9 with TRBJ2-2, with unresolved D. The CDR3 region has the DNA TGTGCCAGCAGCCAGATGGCCGGCGGGGAGCTGTTTTTT. Translated, it gives CASSQMAGGELFF.